The subject of this entry is one T cell receptor (beta chain). The record originates from a study of blood T cell repertoires in COVID-19. For the study at large: Collection of acute and convalescent COVID-19 samples took place in the United States, Italy and Spain. PBMCs, B-cell-depleted T cells, or T cells were the source of the cDNA or gDNA that made up the material.

In the original processing: Scientists estimated how many nucleated cells there were by amplifying reference gene primers. Data came from immunoSEQ multiplex PCR; TCRdb stores just in-frame clones and leaves some out. V, J and clone size were drawn from that table, and D and trimming were deduced from the DNA. The sample contains fewer than 250,000 clones, around 90% of which appear only once. Seattle cases were enrolled at active infection and followed longitudinally. The sequence derives from a man aged 25-40 years with COVID-19, enrolled during active disease. Sequencing used peripheral blood.

Here the CDR3 reads CASSHVGGRGIVTQYF. CDR3 nucleotide sequence: TGTGCCAGCAGCCACGTCGGGGGGCGGGGGATTGTGACCCAGTACTTC. The chain has TRBV3-1 (or the pseudogene TRBV3-2) and TRBJ2-5, with D possibly TRBD2 on 7 matching bases. Germline CDR1 is LGHDT and CDR2 is YNNKEL (reference sequence). The length of the CDR3 is 16 residues. V lost 3 bases and J 7 bases, leaving 21 bases between the germline ends.